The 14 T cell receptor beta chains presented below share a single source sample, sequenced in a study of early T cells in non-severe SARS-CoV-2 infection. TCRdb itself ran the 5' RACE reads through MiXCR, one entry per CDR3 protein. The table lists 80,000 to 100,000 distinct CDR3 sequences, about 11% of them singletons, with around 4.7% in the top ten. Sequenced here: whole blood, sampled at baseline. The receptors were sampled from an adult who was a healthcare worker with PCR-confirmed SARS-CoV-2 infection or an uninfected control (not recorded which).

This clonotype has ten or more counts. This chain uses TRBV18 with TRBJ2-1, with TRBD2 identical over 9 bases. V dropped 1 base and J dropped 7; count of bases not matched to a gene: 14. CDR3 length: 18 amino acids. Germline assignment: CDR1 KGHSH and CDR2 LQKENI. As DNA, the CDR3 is TGTGCCAGCTCACCACGAGGGCTAGCGGGAACCAGTGGAAATGAGCAGTTCTTC. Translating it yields CASSPRGLAGTSGNEQFF.

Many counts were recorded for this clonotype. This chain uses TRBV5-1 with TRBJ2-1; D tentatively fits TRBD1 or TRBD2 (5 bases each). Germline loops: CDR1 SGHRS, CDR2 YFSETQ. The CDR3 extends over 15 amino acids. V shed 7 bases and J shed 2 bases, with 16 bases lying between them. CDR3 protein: CASGAGAEPYNEQFF. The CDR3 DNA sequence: TGCGCCAGCGGGGCCGGGGCGGAACCCTACAATGAGCAGTTCTTC.

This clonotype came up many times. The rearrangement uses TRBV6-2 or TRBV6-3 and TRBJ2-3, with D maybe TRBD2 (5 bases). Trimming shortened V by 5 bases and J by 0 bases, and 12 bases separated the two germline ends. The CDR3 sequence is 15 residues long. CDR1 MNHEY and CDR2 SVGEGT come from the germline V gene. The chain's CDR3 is CASSRAETSTDTQYF. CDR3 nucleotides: TGTGCCAGCAGTAGAGCGGAAACGAGCACAGATACGCAGTATTTT.

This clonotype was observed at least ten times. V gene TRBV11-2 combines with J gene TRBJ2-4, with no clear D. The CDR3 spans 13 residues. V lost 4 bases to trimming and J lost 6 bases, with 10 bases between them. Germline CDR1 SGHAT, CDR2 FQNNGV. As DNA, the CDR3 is TGTGCCAGCAGCTCCTCCCCTGGAAACATTCAGTACTTC. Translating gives CASSSSPGNIQYF.

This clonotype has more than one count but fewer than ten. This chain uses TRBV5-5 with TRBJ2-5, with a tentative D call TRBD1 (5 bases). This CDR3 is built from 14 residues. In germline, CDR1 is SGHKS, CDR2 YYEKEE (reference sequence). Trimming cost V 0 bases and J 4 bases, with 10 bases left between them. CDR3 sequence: CASSLGAGLETQYF. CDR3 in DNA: TGTGCCAGCAGCTTGGGGGCAGGGTTAGAGACCCAGTACTTC.

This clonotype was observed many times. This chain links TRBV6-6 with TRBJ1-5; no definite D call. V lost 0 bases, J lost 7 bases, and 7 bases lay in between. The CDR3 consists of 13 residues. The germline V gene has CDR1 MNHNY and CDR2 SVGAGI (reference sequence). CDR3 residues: CASSYSIEQPQHF. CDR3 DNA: TGTGCCAGCAGTTACTCAATCGAACAGCCCCAGCATTTT.

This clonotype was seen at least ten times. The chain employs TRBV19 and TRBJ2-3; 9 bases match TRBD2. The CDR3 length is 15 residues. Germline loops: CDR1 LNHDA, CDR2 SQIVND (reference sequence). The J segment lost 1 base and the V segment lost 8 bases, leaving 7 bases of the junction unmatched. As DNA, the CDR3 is TGTGCCAGTTCGATAGCGGGAGACGGCACAGATACGCAGTATTTT. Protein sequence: CASSIAGDGTDTQYF.

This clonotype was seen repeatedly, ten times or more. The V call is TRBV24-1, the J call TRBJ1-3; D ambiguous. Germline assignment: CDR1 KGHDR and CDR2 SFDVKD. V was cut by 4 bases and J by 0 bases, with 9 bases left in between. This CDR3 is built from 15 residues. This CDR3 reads CATSETGSSGNTIYF. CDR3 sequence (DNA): TGTGCCACCAGTGAGACGGGCTCCTCTGGAAACACCATATATTTT.

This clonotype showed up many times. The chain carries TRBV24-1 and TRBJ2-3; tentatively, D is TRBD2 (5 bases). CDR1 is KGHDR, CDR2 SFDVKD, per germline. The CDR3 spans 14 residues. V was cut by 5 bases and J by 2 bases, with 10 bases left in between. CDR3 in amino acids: CATSGRGSTDTQYF. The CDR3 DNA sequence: TGTGCCACCAGTGGTCGGGGTTCCACAGATACGCAGTATTTT.

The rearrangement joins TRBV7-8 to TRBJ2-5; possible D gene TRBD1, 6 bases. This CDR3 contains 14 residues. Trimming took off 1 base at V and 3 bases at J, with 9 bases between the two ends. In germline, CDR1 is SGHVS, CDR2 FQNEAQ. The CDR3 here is CASSLEYREETQYF. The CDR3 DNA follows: TGTGCCAGCAGCTTAGAGTACAGGGAAGAGACCCAGTACTTC.

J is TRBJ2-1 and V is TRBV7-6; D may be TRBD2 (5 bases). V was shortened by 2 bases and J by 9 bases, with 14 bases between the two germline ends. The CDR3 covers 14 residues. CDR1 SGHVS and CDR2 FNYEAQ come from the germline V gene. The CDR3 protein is CASSLSTRTGEQFF. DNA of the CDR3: TGTGCCAGCAGCTTATCAACTAGGACCGGTGAGCAGTTCTTC.

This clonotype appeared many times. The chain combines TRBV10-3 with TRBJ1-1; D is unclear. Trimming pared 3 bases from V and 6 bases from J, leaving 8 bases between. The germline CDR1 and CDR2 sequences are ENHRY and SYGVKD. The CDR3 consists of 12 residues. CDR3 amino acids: CAISDGTPEAFF. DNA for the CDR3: TGTGCCATCAGTGATGGAACACCTGAAGCTTTCTTT.

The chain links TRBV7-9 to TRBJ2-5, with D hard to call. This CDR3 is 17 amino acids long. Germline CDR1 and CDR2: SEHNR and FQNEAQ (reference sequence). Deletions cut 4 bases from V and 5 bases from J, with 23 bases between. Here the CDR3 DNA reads TGTGCCAGCAGCTCATTGGGGTGCACGGGTCTGCGGGAGACCCAGTACTTC. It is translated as CASSSLGCTGLRETQYF.

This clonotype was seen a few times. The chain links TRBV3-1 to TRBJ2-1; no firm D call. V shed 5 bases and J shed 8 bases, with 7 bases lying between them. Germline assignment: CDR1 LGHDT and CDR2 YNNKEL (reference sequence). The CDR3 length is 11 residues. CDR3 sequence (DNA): TGTGCCAGCAGCACAGTTTATGAGCAGTTCTTC. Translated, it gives CASSTVYEQFF.